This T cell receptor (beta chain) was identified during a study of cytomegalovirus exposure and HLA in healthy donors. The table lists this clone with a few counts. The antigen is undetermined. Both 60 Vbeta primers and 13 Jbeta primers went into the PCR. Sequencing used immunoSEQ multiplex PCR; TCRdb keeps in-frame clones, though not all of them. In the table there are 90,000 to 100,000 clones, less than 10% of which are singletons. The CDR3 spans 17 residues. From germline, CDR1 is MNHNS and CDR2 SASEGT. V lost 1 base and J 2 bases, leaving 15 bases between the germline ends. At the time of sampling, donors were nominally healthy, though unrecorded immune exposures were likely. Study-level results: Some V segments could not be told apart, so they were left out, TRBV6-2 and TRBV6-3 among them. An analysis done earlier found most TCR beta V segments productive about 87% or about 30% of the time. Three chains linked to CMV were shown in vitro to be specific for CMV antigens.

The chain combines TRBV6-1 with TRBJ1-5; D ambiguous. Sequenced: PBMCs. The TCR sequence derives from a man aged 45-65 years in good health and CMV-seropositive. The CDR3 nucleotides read TGTGCCAGCAGTGAAGGACACCTATCTACGGGCAATCAGCCCCAGCATTTT. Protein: CASSEGHLSTGNQPQHF.